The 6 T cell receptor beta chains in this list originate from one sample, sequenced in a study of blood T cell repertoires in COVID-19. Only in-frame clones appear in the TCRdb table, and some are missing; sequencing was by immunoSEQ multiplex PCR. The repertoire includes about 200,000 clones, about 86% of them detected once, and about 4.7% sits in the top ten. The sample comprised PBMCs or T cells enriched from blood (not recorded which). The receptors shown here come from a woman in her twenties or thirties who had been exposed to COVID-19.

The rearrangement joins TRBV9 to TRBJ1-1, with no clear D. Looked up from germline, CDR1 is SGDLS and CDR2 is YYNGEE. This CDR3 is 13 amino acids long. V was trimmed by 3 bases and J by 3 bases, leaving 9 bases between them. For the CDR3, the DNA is TGTGCCAGCAGCGCGAGGGATGACACTGAAGCTTTCTTT. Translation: CASSARDDTEAFF.

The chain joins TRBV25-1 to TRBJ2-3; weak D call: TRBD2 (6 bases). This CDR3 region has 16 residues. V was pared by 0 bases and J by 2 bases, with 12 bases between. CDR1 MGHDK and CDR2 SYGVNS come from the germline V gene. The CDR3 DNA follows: TGTGCCAGCAGTGAATATGGCGGGGAGTCCACAGATACGCAGTATTTT. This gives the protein CASSEYGGESTDTQYF.

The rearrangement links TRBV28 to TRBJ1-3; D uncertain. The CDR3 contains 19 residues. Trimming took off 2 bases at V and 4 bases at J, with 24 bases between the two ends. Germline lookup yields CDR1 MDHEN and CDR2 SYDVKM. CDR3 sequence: CASSLGLSVFRSPGNTIYF. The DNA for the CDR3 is TGTGCCAGCAGTTTAGGTCTTAGTGTGTTCCGGTCCCCCGGAAACACCATATATTTT.

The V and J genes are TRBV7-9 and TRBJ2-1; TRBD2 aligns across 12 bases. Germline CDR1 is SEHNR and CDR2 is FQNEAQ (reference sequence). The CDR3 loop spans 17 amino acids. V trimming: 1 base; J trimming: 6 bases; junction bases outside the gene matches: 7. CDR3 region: CASSLELAGGPSNEQFF. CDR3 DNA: TGTGCCAGCAGCTTAGAGCTAGCGGGGGGGCCTAGCAATGAGCAGTTCTTC.

CDR3 protein: CASAGEYEQYF. The DNA of the CDR3 is TGTGCCAGCGCGGGAGAATACGAGCAGTACTTC. V gene TRBV12-3 or TRBV12-4 combines with J gene TRBJ2-7, with 7 bases that match TRBD2. With 8 bases clipped from V and 4 bases from J, the junction kept 2 bases outside the gene matches. The CDR3 contains 11 residues.

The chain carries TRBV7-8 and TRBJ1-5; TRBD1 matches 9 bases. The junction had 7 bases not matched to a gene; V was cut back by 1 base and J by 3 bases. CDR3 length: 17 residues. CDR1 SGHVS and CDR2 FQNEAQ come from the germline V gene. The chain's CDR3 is CASSLGDRTGDNQPQHF. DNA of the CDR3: TGTGCCAGCAGCTTAGGGGACAGGACAGGGGACAATCAGCCCCAGCATTTT.